A single sample gave rise to the 30 T cell receptor beta chains below, sequenced in a study of cytomegalovirus exposure and HLA in healthy donors. Researchers ran the PCR with 60 Vbeta and 13 Jbeta primers. Method: immunoSEQ multiplex PCR; TCRdb's copy keeps in-frame clones and lacks some. The sample yields 150,000 or so clones, about 85% seen once. Sequencing input: PBMCs. The receptors were sampled from a young man in good health and CMV-seropositive.

This chain connects TRBV6-5 to TRBJ1-6, with D perhaps matching TRBD1 (5 bases). The V gene's germline CDR1 is MNHEY and CDR2 SVGAGI. This CDR3 spans 14 amino acids. Trimming removed 7 bases from V and 10 bases from J, with 17 bases in between. CDR3 coding DNA: TGTGCCAGCACCCCCGGACAAAACATCTCACCCCTCCACTTT. It is translated as CASTPGQNISPLHF.

This CDR3 reads CASSGGRAWETDTQYF. CDR3 nucleotides: TGTGCCAGCAGCGGAGGTCGGGCCTGGGAGACAGATACGCAGTATTTT. V and J are TRBV7-9 and TRBJ2-3; D is possibly TRBD2 (5 bases). This CDR3 is 16 amino acids long. Per the germline V gene, CDR1 is SEHNR and CDR2 is FQNEAQ (reference sequence). V gave up 5 bases and J gave up 3 bases, with 18 bases separating them.

The chain joins TRBV6-6 to TRBJ2-2, with 8 positions matching TRBD2. CDR1 MNHNY and CDR2 SVGAGI come from the germline V gene (reference sequence). Germline trimming cut 2 bases from V and 3 bases from J; bases unmatched to any gene: 2. The CDR3 runs 15 residues. The CDR3 spells CASSYAGGDTGELFF. DNA of the CDR3: TGTGCCAGCAGTTACGCGGGGGGTGACACCGGGGAGCTGTTTTTT.

The gene calls are TRBV5-1 and TRBJ1-2; 7 positions match TRBD1. Germline trimming cut 0 bases from V and 3 bases from J; bases unmatched to any gene: 5. Per germline, CDR1 SGHRS and CDR2 YFSETQ. This CDR3 contains 15 residues. The CDR3 sequence is CASSLGGGAYYGYTF. DNA of the CDR3: TGCGCCAGCAGCTTGGGAGGGGGCGCCTACTATGGCTACACCTTC. Full variable domain (remainder filled in from reference TRBV5-1 and TRBJ1-2): KAGVTQTPRYLIKTRGQQVTLSCSPISGHRSVSWYQQTPGQGLQFLFEYFSETQRNKGNFPGRFSGRQFSNSRSEMNVSTLELGDSALYLCASSLGGGAYYGYTFGSGTRLTVV.

The V call is TRBV19, the J call TRBJ1-4; D is perhaps TRBD1 (6 bases). V was shortened by 4 bases and J by 7 bases, with 7 bases between the two germline ends. This CDR3 region has 12 residues. In germline, CDR1 is LNHDA, CDR2 SQIVND (reference sequence). CDR3 nucleotide sequence: TGTGCCAGTAGTACCAGGGGTGAAAAACTGTTTTTT. It specifies CASSTRGEKLFF.

This chain uses TRBV18 with TRBJ1-5; D perhaps matches TRBD1 (6 bases). The CDR3 spans 16 residues. Germline V gene lookup returns CDR1 KGHSH and CDR2 LQKENI. V was shortened by 1 base and J by 5 bases, with 15 bases between the two germline ends. CDR3 protein: CASSPQAAGAHQPQHF. The DNA for the CDR3 is TGTGCCAGCTCACCACAAGCGGCAGGGGCGCATCAGCCCCAGCATTTT. Looking up the rest from reference TRBV18 and TRBJ1-5 gives the full variable domain: NAGVMQNPRHLVRRRGQEARLRCSPMKGHSHVYWYRQLPEEGLKFMVYLQKENIIDESGMPKERFSAEFPKEGPSILRIQQVVRGDSAAYFCASSPQAAGAHQPQHFGDGTRLSIL.

This chain links TRBV7-6 with TRBJ1-1, with TRBD1 identical over 9 bases. Looked up from germline, CDR1 is SGHVS and CDR2 is FNYEAQ. This CDR3 is 19 amino acids long. Trimming at V came to 5 bases and at J to 0 bases, leaving 16 bases not matched to a gene. CDR3 sequence (DNA): TGTGCCAGCAGCCCCAAAATAAGTCACGGGACAGGGATGAACACTGAAGCTTTCTTT. Protein product: CASSPKISHGTGMNTEAFF.

The CDR3 sequence: CASSLRLAGGRTDTQYF. The DNA of the CDR3 is TGCGCCAGCAGCCTCCGACTAGCGGGGGGCCGCACAGATACGCAGTATTTT. The rearrangement uses TRBV5-1 and TRBJ2-3; 13 bases align to TRBD2. Germline CDR1 is SGHRS and CDR2 is YFSETQ. Trimming at V came to 4 bases and at J to 1 base, leaving 6 bases not matched to a gene. The CDR3 has 17 residues.

The rearrangement joins TRBV7-3 to TRBJ2-3; TRBD2 is a possible D gene (5 bases). The germline V gene has CDR1 SGHTA and CDR2 FQGTGA. The V gene lost 2 bases and the J gene lost 6 bases, with 9 bases spanning the gap. The CDR3 spans 13 residues. CDR3 loop: CASSLYLADTQYF. The CDR3 nucleotides are TGTGCCAGCAGCTTATATTTAGCGGATACGCAGTATTTT.

V gene TRBV7-9 combines with J gene TRBJ2-2; TRBD1 is a possible D gene (6 bases). Germline values: CDR1 SEHNR, CDR2 FQNEAQ (reference sequence). V was trimmed by 1 base and J by 1 base, leaving 10 bases between them. This CDR3 has 16 amino acids. CDR3 nucleotides: TGTGCCAGCAGCTTAGTATCACAGGGGAACACCGGGGAGCTGTTTTTT. Its translation is CASSLVSQGNTGELFF.

The chain links TRBV7-3 to TRBJ2-3; D is possibly TRBD2 (7 bases). Germline V lookup: CDR1 SGHTA, CDR2 FQGTGA. The CDR3 length is 18 residues. V gave up 0 bases and J gave up 2 bases, with 18 bases separating them. The CDR3 sequence: CASSLTPLGAGATDTQYF. CDR3 nucleotide sequence: TGTGCCAGCAGCTTAACCCCTCTTGGCGCGGGGGCCACAGATACGCAGTATTTT.

This clone was seen only once. V and J are TRBV2 and TRBJ2-1, with 7 bases fitting TRBD2. Germline assignment: CDR1 SNHLY and CDR2 FYNNEI. V dropped 8 bases and J dropped 5; count of bases not matched to a gene: 6. The CDR3 length is 13 residues. The CDR3 nucleotides are TGTGCCAGCCCTTGGGGGGGGGACAATGAGCAGTTCTTC. This sequence encodes CASPWGGDNEQFF.

CDR3 loop: CASSQTGDGETQYF. CDR3 sequence (DNA): TGTGCCAGCAGCCAGACAGGGGACGGTGAGACCCAGTACTTC. The chain carries TRBV5-6 and TRBJ2-5; 8 nucleotides match TRBD1. V was clipped by 4 bases and J by 5 bases; unmatched bases: 7. This CDR3 spans 14 amino acids. Germline V CDR1 and CDR2: SGHDT, YYEEEE.

This chain connects TRBV6-6 to TRBJ1-2; D uncertain. Germline V gene lookup returns CDR1 MNHNY and CDR2 SVGAGI (reference sequence). The CDR3 sequence is 12 residues long. Between the trimmed V and J ends, which lost 4 bases and 4 bases, there was a span of 7 bases. The CDR3 DNA follows: TGTGCCAGCAGTTCTTCCGTCTATGGCTACACCTTC. It yields the protein CASSSSVYGYTF.

This sequence joins TRBV11-2 and TRBJ1-2, with D possibly TRBD1 on 6 matching bases. Germline V gene lookup returns CDR1 SGHAT and CDR2 FQNNGV. The CDR3 has 14 amino acids. The V end lost 5 bases, the J end lost 4 bases, and 14 bases lay between the germline ends. The CDR3 loop is CASSQEGGSYGYTF. CDR3 nucleotides: TGTGCCAGCAGCCAAGAAGGGGGTTCCTATGGCTACACCTTC.

CDR3 DNA sequence: TGTGCCAGCAGCTTGGGGGGAGGGCTTTTGAACACTGAAGCTTTCTTT. Protein product: CASSLGGGLLNTEAFF. This chain links TRBV5-8 with TRBJ1-1; D remains unclear. From germline, CDR1 is SGHTS and CDR2 YDEGEE. V gave up 0 bases and J gave up 0 bases, with 12 bases separating them. There are 16 residues in the CDR3.

The J gene is TRBJ2-4, the V gene TRBV7-9, with 8 bases that match TRBD1. The CDR3 consists of 15 residues. The V and J ends lost 5 bases and 8 bases, in that order; junction bases with no gene match: 11. Germline lookup yields CDR1 SEHNR and CDR2 FQNEAQ (reference sequence). In DNA, the CDR3 is TGTGCCAGCAGCCCATACAGGGGGATCGGCGACATTCAGTACTTC. Translating it yields CASSPYRGIGDIQYF.

The gene calls are TRBV2 and TRBJ1-1; 7 nucleotides line up with TRBD1. Germline values: CDR1 SNHLY, CDR2 FYNNEI. V was clipped by 5 bases and J by 10 bases; unmatched bases: 4. This CDR3 has 11 amino acids. As DNA, the CDR3 is TGTGCCAGCAGTCGGACAGGCGGAGCTTTCTTT. Protein product: CASSRTGGAFF.

The gene calls are TRBV5-6 and TRBJ2-2, with a possible D match to TRBD2 (5 bases). This CDR3 contains 16 residues. Germline V CDR1 and CDR2: SGHDT, YYEEEE. Trimming removed 3 bases at V and 7 bases at J, with 19 bases between. The CDR3 sequence: CASSYELEYSDGELFF. The CDR3 nucleotides read TGTGCCAGCAGCTACGAACTAGAATACTCCGACGGGGAGCTGTTTTTT.

This clone was counted only a few times. The chain joins TRBV30 to TRBJ1-1, with no clear D. Germline values: CDR1 GTSNPN, CDR2 SVGIG (reference sequence). This CDR3 comprises 14 residues. V was clipped by 2 bases and J by 0 bases, with 10 bases between them. The CDR3 is CAWSTGMMNTEAFF. CDR3 coding DNA: TGTGCCTGGAGTACGGGTATGATGAACACTGAAGCTTTCTTT.

The chain has TRBV25-1 and TRBJ1-4; D gene ambiguous. CDR3 length: 16 amino acids. CDR1 and CDR2 (germline): MGHDK, SYGVNS. V was shortened by 0 bases and J by 2 bases, with 10 bases between the two germline ends. CDR3 amino acids: CASSEYILSTNEKLFF. The CDR3 DNA is TGTGCCAGCAGTGAATATATTCTGAGCACTAATGAAAAACTGTTTTTT.

The V and J genes are TRBV11-3 and TRBJ1-4, with 9 bases fitting TRBD1. Germline V CDR1 and CDR2: SGHNT, YENEEA. The CDR3 is made up of 15 amino acids. The V segment lost 6 bases and the J segment 7 bases; nucleotides outside the gene matches: 9. The CDR3 here is CASSLAGTGREKLFF. CDR3 DNA: TGTGCCAGCAGTCTAGCCGGGACAGGGCGTGAAAAACTGTTTTTT.

The J gene is TRBJ2-5, the V gene TRBV27; 8 bases agree with TRBD1. The J call may be incorrect, as the DNA end agrees better with TRBJ2-7. This CDR3 is 13 amino acids long. Germline lookup yields CDR1 MNHEY and CDR2 SMNVEV (reference sequence). CDR3 region: CASSPRGRYEQYF. As DNA, the CDR3 is TGTGCCAGCAGCCCCAGGGGGCGGTACGAGCAGTACTTC.

V is TRBV14 and J is TRBJ1-1; 10 positions match TRBD1. There are 15 residues in the CDR3. Germline V gene lookup returns CDR1 SGHDN and CDR2 FVKESK. V was clipped by 4 bases and J by 4 bases; unmatched bases: 6. As DNA, the CDR3 is TGTGCCAGCAGCCTCCGACAGGGGGCTAGCACTGAAGCTTTCTTT. Translating gives CASSLRQGASTEAFF.

This chain uses TRBV2 with TRBJ2-2, with 13 positions matching TRBD2. The germline V gene encodes CDR1 SNHLY and CDR2 FYNNEI. J was trimmed by 4 bases and V by 7 bases; bases with no gene match: 6. The CDR3 contains 16 residues. Written as DNA, the CDR3 is TGTGCCAGCAAAGCCGGGACTAGCGGGATCACCGGGGAGCTGTTTTTT. Residues: CASKAGTSGITGELFF.

This chain links TRBV5-6 with TRBJ1-1, with a weak D call TRBD1 (6 bases). CDR3 length: 13 residues. V gave up 0 bases and J gave up 4 bases, with 7 bases separating them. CDR1 is SGHDT and CDR2 is YYEEEE in the germline V gene. Here the CDR3 reads CASSLGGGTEAFF. The CDR3 DNA is TGTGCCAGCAGCTTGGGAGGGGGCACTGAAGCTTTCTTT.

The chain has TRBV4-2 and TRBJ2-2; possibly TRBD2 for D (5 bases). The CDR3 length is 14 residues. Per the germline V gene, CDR1 is LGHNA and CDR2 is YNFKEQ. V was clipped by 3 bases and J by 5 bases, with 10 bases between them. CDR3 in DNA: TGTGCCAGCAGCCATCCCGGGGAAACCGGGGAGCTGTTTTTT. The encoded protein is CASSHPGETGELFF.

The chain carries TRBV2 and TRBJ2-7; 7 nucleotides agree with TRBD1. With 6 bases clipped from V and 3 bases from J, the junction kept 2 bases outside the gene matches. This CDR3 is 12 amino acids long. CDR1 and CDR2 (germline): SNHLY, FYNNEI. The CDR3 nucleotides are TGTGCCAGCAGGGGACAGAACTACGAGCAGTACTTC. It translates to CASRGQNYEQYF.

This sequence joins TRBV5-1 and TRBJ2-5; D might be TRBD2 (6 bases). The V end lost 4 bases, the J end lost 1 base, and 14 bases lay between the germline ends. CDR1 is SGHRS and CDR2 is YFSETQ in the germline V gene. This CDR3 is 15 amino acids long. The CDR3 protein is CASSGRGGSQETQYF. The CDR3 coding sequence is TGCGCCAGCAGCGGGCGGGGTGGTTCCCAAGAGACCCAGTACTTC.

This rearrangement joins TRBV7-3 to TRBJ2-5; the match to TRBD2 covers 10 bases. The J segment lost 2 bases and the V segment lost 3 bases, leaving 3 bases of the junction unmatched. Germline V gene lookup returns CDR1 SGHTA and CDR2 FQGTGA. The CDR3 covers 15 residues. CDR3 protein: CASSFSGGPQETQYF. In DNA form, the CDR3 reads TGTGCCAGCAGCTTTAGCGGGGGGCCACAAGAGACCCAGTACTTC.